The entry that follows covers one T cell receptor beta chain sequence. The data derive from a study of T cell changes during pregnancy in multiple sclerosis. Sequenced by immunoSEQ multiplex PCR; TCRdb stores in-frame clones only, minus some. The data show 60,000 or so clones, 91% seen once. The sample in question was peripheral blood, obtained before pregnancy. The sequence came from a female donor with multiple sclerosis, enrolled in a pregnancy study.

CDR3 loop: CASSSNLGQGSNQPQHF. The CDR3 DNA reads as TGTGCCAGCAGCTCAAACCTTGGACAGGGAAGCAATCAGCCCCAGCATTTT. J is TRBJ1-5 and V is TRBV7-9, with 8 bases aligning to TRBD1. Germline CDR1 reads SEHNR; CDR2 reads FQNEAQ (reference sequence). The junction had 9 bases not matched to a gene; V was cut back by 4 bases and J by 1 base. The CDR3 contains 17 residues.